These 26 T cell receptor beta chains originate from one sample sequenced in a study of blood T cell repertoires in COVID-19. Assay: immunoSEQ multiplex PCR; the TCRdb copy retains only in-frame clones and omits some. The table has about 180,000 clones, 79% seen once; the top ten hold more than 6.5%. Sequencing input: peripheral blood. The receptors were sampled from a woman aged 55-75 years with COVID-19, enrolled during active disease.

This clone was seen more than once but under ten times. The rearrangement joins TRBV5-1 to TRBJ1-1; D is unresolved. This CDR3 spans 14 amino acids. V lost 0 bases and J lost 14, with 20 bases in between. Germline CDR1 and CDR2: SGHRS and YFSETQ. CDR3 sequence (DNA): TGCGCCAGCAGCTTGGCTACGGGATCTTCGGTAGGGTTCTTT. Translated: CASSLATGSSVGFF.

DNA of the CDR3: TGCGCCAGCAGCCGAAGCGGGGGCCTCCTAATCACAGATACGCAGTATTTT. It yields the protein CASSRSGGLLITDTQYF. The chain has TRBV5-1 and TRBJ2-3, with 8 positions matching TRBD2. CDR1 and CDR2 (germline): SGHRS, YFSETQ. The CDR3 is made up of 17 amino acids. With 4 bases clipped from V and 2 bases from J, the junction kept 12 bases outside the gene matches.

The chain has TRBV19 and TRBJ1-2; D possibly corresponds to TRBD1 (6 bases). The CDR3 runs 14 residues. V was pared by 8 bases and J by 3 bases, with 16 bases between. CDR1 and CDR2 (germline): LNHDA, SQIVND (reference sequence). The CDR3 sequence is CASAPQGRDYGYTF. In nucleotides, the CDR3 is TGTGCCAGTGCCCCACAGGGTAGGGACTATGGCTACACCTTC.

The rearrangement uses TRBV25-1 and TRBJ2-1, with a possible D match to TRBD2 (8 bases). CDR3 length equals 16 residues. Germline V gives CDR1 MGHDK, CDR2 SYGVNS. V dropped 5 bases and J dropped 0 bases, with 14 bases sitting between them. The CDR3 DNA is TGTGCCAGCAGTAGTAGCGGGGACAGCTCCTACAATGAGCAGTTCTTC. It yields the protein CASSSSGDSSYNEQFF.

A note on this clone: The junction and the germline gene differ at one end; a read error may be behind it. The chain is built from TRBV7-7 and TRBJ2-7, with TRBD2 as a possible D gene (6 bases). The CDR3 has 16 amino acids. In germline, CDR1 is SSHAT, CDR2 FNYEAQ (reference sequence). CDR3 in amino acids: CASSLVLAKSSYEQYF. CDR3 nucleotide sequence: TGTGCTAGCAGCTTAGTTCTAGCGAAAAGCTCCTACGAGCAGTACTTC. Full variable domain (missing parts from reference TRBV7-7 and TRBJ2-7): GAGVSQSPRYKVTKRGQDVTLRCDPISSHATLYWYQQALGQGPEFLTYFNYEAQPDKSGLPSDRFSAERPEGSISTLTIQRTEQRDSAMYRCASSLVLAKSSYEQYFGPGTRLTVT.

The gene calls are TRBV12-3 or TRBV12-4 and TRBJ1-5; D ambiguous. Trimming left V 5 bases short and J 6 bases short, with 8 bases between. CDR3 length equals 12 residues. In nucleotides, the CDR3 is TGTGCCAGCAGTCAGATCACTCAGCCCCAGCATTTT. Protein product: CASSQITQPQHF.

The V call is TRBV7-2, the J call TRBJ2-1; TRBD2 matches 10 bases. Germline V gene sequence: CDR1 SGHTA, CDR2 FQGNSA. Trimming at V came to 2 bases and at J to 3 bases, leaving 1 base not matched to a gene. The CDR3 contains 15 residues. The chain's CDR3 is CASSLSSGGYNEQFF. The CDR3 DNA reads TGTGCCAGCAGCTTATCTAGCGGGGGCTACAATGAGCAGTTCTTC.

The chain joins TRBV7-5 to TRBJ1-6; TRBD1 is the table's D call and was not checked against the DNA. TRBV7-5 counts as a pseudogene. The CDR3 loop spans 19 amino acids. This chain's CDR3 is CARSSARDRGPSGNSPLHF. The DNA for the CDR3 is TGTGCCAGAAGCTCAGCCCGGGACAGGGGGCCCTCGGGAAATTCACCCCTCCACTTT.

The CDR3: CASSSGTGRGGGYTF. CDR3 coding DNA: TGTGCCAGCAGTTCAGGGACAGGGCGGGGTGGTGGCTACACCTTC. The chain is built from TRBV28 and TRBJ1-2; 9 bases map to TRBD1. Per the germline V gene, CDR1 is MDHEN and CDR2 is SYDVKM. The J segment lost 7 bases and the V segment lost 4 bases, leaving 10 bases of the junction unmatched. CDR3 length equals 15 residues.

The chain links TRBV24-1 to TRBJ2-5, with TRBD1 matching 10 bases. V shed 5 bases and J 5 bases; nucleotides not matched to a gene: 13. Germline lookup yields CDR1 KGHDR and CDR2 SFDVKD. This CDR3 comprises 17 residues. The CDR3 region has the DNA TGTGCCACCAGTGGCGCCGTCGGACAGGGGGGCGGGGAGACCCAGTACTTC. Its translation: CATSGAVGQGGGETQYF.

J is TRBJ1-1 and V is TRBV6-5; tentatively, D is TRBD1 (6 bases). The CDR3 loop spans 13 amino acids. Germline V lookup: CDR1 MNHEY, CDR2 SVGAGI. V gave up 6 bases and J gave up 11 bases, with 19 bases separating them. For the CDR3, the DNA is TGTGCCAGCAGGACTTCCTTGGACAGAAGGGCTTTCTTT. Amino acid sequence: CASRTSLDRRAFF.

This rearrangement joins TRBV4-3 to TRBJ2-3; D is ambiguous. Germline V CDR1 and CDR2: LGHNA, YSLEER. This CDR3 contains 14 residues. The V end lost 0 bases, the J end lost 4 bases, and 8 bases lay between the germline ends. The CDR3 DNA sequence: TGCGCCAGCAGCCAAGATAGAGTTCCAGATACGCAGTATTTT. This sequence encodes CASSQDRVPDTQYF.

The rearrangement joins TRBV27 to TRBJ1-2; TRBD1 aligns across 7 bases. The CDR3 consists of 13 residues. Trimming at V came to 8 bases and at J to 6 bases, leaving 9 bases not matched to a gene. Germline assignment: CDR1 MNHEY and CDR2 SMNVEV (reference sequence). The CDR3 coding sequence is TGTGCCAGCTCATTCACAGGGGACGATGGCTACACCTTC. Translation: CASSFTGDDGYTF.

The genes are TRBV11-2 and TRBJ1-2; a weak D match, TRBD1 (6 bases). The CDR3 contains 12 residues. Germline-derived CDR1 and CDR2 are SGHAT and FQNNGV. The germline V and J ends were trimmed by 4 bases and 5 bases, with 8 bases remaining between them. The chain's CDR3 is CASSSTGYGYTF. For the CDR3, the DNA is TGTGCCAGCAGCTCAACAGGGTATGGCTACACCTTC.

The chain joins TRBV21-1 to TRBJ1-2; the table names TRBD1, a call not compared with the DNA. TRBV21-1 is a pseudogene locus. CDR3 length: 16 residues. CDR3: CASRHTPGHTNYGYTF. The CDR3 nucleotides are TGTGCCAGCAGGCACACTCCGGGACATACTAACTATGGCTACACCTTC.

J is TRBJ1-6 and V is TRBV11-2; D unresolved. V lost 5 bases to trimming and J lost 7 bases, with 12 bases between them. In germline, CDR1 is SGHAT, CDR2 FQNNGV. This CDR3 contains 14 residues. DNA of the CDR3: TGTGCCAGCAGCCCTCGGACTGGCAATTCACCCCTCCACTTT. Residues: CASSPRTGNSPLHF.

The rearrangement links TRBV11-2 to TRBJ2-5; TRBD1 matches at 7 bases. The CDR3 covers 13 residues. The germline V gene has CDR1 SGHAT and CDR2 FQNNGV. J was trimmed by 4 bases and V by 5 bases; bases with no gene match: 4. CDR3 in DNA: TGTGCCAGCAGCCTACAGGGGACAGAGACCCAGTACTTC. Translated, it gives CASSLQGTETQYF.

DNA of the CDR3: TGTGCCTGGAGTGTCTACGTGAACAATGAGCAGTTCTTC. Its translation is CAWSVYVNNEQFF. V and J are TRBV30 and TRBJ2-1; D remains ambiguous. Germline-derived CDR1 and CDR2 are GTSNPN and SVGIG (reference sequence). V was trimmed by 0 bases and J by 5 bases, leaving 8 bases between them. The CDR3 contains 13 residues.

The chain has TRBV12-2 and TRBJ2-4; the D segment call TRBD1 is taken from the table without a DNA check. TRBV12-2 is an annotated pseudogene. This CDR3 has 14 residues. CDR3 DNA: TGTGCAAGTCGATCCGACAGGGGGAAAAACATTCAGTACTTC. Protein sequence: CASRSDRGKNIQYF.

CDR3: CASSGTGVLNAQYF. In nucleotides, the CDR3 is TGTGCCAGCAGTGGGACGGGAGTGCTCAACGCGCAGTATTTT. V is TRBV25-1 and J is TRBJ2-3; the D gene is possibly TRBD2 (6 bases). Germline V CDR1 and CDR2: MGHDK, SYGVNS. The CDR3 sequence is 14 residues long. V shed 4 bases and J shed 10 bases, with 18 bases lying between them.

The chain combines TRBV11-1 with TRBJ2-1; 9 bases are shared with TRBD2. CDR1 is SGHAT, CDR2 FQDESV, per germline (reference sequence). This CDR3 contains 16 residues. Trimming removed 6 bases from V and 5 bases from J; junction bases left unmatched: 11. CDR3 residues: CASSRISLAGHNEQFF. The DNA of the CDR3 is TGTGCCAGCAGTAGGATTAGCCTAGCGGGGCACAATGAGCAGTTCTTC.

The rearrangement joins TRBV6-2 or TRBV6-3 to TRBJ1-1, with D possibly matching TRBD1 (5 bases). CDR3 size: 15 residues. Trimming cost V 6 bases and J 2 bases, with 16 bases left between them. Looked up from germline, CDR1 is MNHEY and CDR2 is SVGEGT. The CDR3 spells CASSRPGVLNTEAFF. The CDR3 coding sequence is TGTGCCAGCAGCAGGCCGGGGGTGCTTAACACTGAAGCTTTCTTT.

This chain joins TRBV27 and TRBJ2-2; D might be TRBD2 (5 bases). Germline loops: CDR1 MNHEY, CDR2 SMNVEV (reference sequence). The ends were cut back, 0 bases at V and 5 bases at J, with 16 bases in the middle. This CDR3 spans 17 amino acids. Here the CDR3 reads CASSLSLTEARTGELFF. In DNA, the CDR3 is TGTGCCAGCAGTTTATCCCTTACGGAGGCGCGTACCGGGGAGCTGTTTTTT.

The genes are TRBV18 and TRBJ1-1; TRBD1 matches at 8 bases. V lost 3 bases and J lost 4; bases outside the gene matches: 7. There are 15 residues in the CDR3. From germline, CDR1 is KGHSH and CDR2 LQKENI. The CDR3 is CASSPAPGQGTEAFF. The DNA for the CDR3 is TGTGCCAGCTCACCCGCGCCCGGACAGGGCACTGAAGCTTTCTTT.

This chain joins TRBV21-1 and TRBJ1-1. TRBV21-1 is described as a pseudogene. The CDR3 covers 14 residues. CDR3 sequence reads: CASSKKREDTEAFF. The CDR3 nucleotides read TGTGCCAGCAGCAAAAAGAGGGAGGACACTGAAGCTTTCTTT.

The chain recombines TRBV11-2 with TRBJ2-7; D perhaps matches TRBD2 (5 bases). Germline loops: CDR1 SGHAT, CDR2 FQNNGV. The CDR3 runs 13 residues. V was trimmed by 1 base and J by 6 bases, leaving 10 bases between them. CDR3 sequence: CASSLGLAVEQYF. DNA of the CDR3: TGTGCCAGCAGCTTAGGTCTAGCCGTCGAGCAGTACTTC.